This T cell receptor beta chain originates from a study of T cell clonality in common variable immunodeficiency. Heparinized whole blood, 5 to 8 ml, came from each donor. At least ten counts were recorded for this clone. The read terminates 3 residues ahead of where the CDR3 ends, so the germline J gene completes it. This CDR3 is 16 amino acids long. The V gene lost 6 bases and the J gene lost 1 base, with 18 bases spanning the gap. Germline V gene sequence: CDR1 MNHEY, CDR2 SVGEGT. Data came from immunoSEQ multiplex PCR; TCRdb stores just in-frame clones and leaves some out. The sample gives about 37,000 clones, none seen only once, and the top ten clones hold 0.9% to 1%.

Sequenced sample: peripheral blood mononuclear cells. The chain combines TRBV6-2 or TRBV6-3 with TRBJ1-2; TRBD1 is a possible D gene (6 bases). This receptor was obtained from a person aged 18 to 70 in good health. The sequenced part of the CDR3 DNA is TGTGCCAGCAGACGGGGGGCTACATCTTTTAACTATGGC. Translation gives CASRRGATSFNYG. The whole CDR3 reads CASRRGATSFNYGYTF.